The text below deals with one TCR beta chain. Its antigen is unknown. Per-base quality was not reported, and no clone a single base away is much larger than it. The library came from the immunoSEQ multiplex PCR assay. For the multiplex PCR, a mixture combining 60 forward primers for TCR Vbeta segments and 13 reverse primers for TCR Jbeta segments was used. A multiplex PCR assay on genomic DNA amplified the CDR3 region of rearranged TCR beta genes. Amplified TCR beta libraries were sequenced as 87-base-pair reads on the Illumina HiSeq System. From the authors' description of their analysis: In a later analysis, roughly 80 million unique TCR beta chains were counted across the roughly 670 repertoires, and approximately 11 million of these chains were shared by at least two donors. Raw reads were error-corrected and collapsed into unique sequences with a nearest-neighbor algorithm that merged closely related sequences to remove PCR and sequencing errors. Alignment of CDR3 sequences to IMGT reference sequences was used to assign V, D and J gene segments. For a sequence to be retained, at least a six-nucleotide match to both a V gene segment and a J gene segment was required. Rearrangements were classified as productive when the CDR3 lacked stop codons and remained in frame with V and J, and all other rearrangements were classified as non-productive. CDR3 was defined by IMGT convention, running from the second conserved V-encoded cysteine to the conserved J-encoded phenylalanine. Sequences without an unambiguous match to a single V gene segment were excluded from the earlier analysis of several hundred of the donors. An earlier analysis of roughly 590 of the donors called V segments functional above 56.7% productive rearrangements and segregating when the between-donor standard deviation exceeded 5%. A statistical classification framework was built to diagnose cytomegalovirus status from the catalog of TCR beta chain sequences. A later analysis assigned V and J genes by comparing TCR nucleotide sequences with IMGT/GENE-DB human TR gene sequences. In a later analysis, CDR3 sequences and most-parsimonious VDJ recombination scenarios were assigned using the TCRdist pipeline. In a later analysis, every TCR beta chain was defined by the combination of its CDR3 amino acid sequence and its V-gene family, and reads without a unique V-gene family were dropped. In a later analysis, around 600 highly shared, low-generation-probability nucleotide sequences were removed to address suspected cross-contamination and a sequencing artifact. In a later analysis, a clonal expansion index was calculated for each public chain from normalized within-repertoire ranks of inferred template counts. Generation probabilities in a later analysis came from a VDJ recombination model fitted to out-of-frame rearrangements, and those results were checked against IGoR. Hypergeometric tests were used in a later analysis to score TCR-TCR, TCR-HLA and TCR-CMV co-occurrence, with a repertoire-size bias correction applied to the TCR pairs. False discovery rates were estimated in a later analysis by permuting HLA or CMV assignments 20 times. In a later analysis, co-occurring TCRs were grouped using DBSCAN, with TCRdist sequence similarity added in when clustering inside HLA-allele-positive subsets. For co-occurrence clustering, repertoires with fewer than 30,000 or more than 120,000 public chains were excluded, along with about five repertoires with anomalous nucleotide sharing. Sourced from immuneACCESS, this table was stored by TCRdb with only in-frame sequences that have V and J called. A share of the clones is absent; for the studies checked, an unresolved V gene accounts for under half, and the remainder has no known explanation. V and J calls plus clone size are reproduced from that table; the DNA served to infer D and trimming. The sample contains about 130,000 clones, around 82% of them found a single time. Clones ranked in the top ten supply 3.6% of the sample.

The data belong to a study of cytomegalovirus exposure and HLA in healthy donors (dated by TCRdb to about 2017). For the study in its entirety: An earlier analysis of 587 of the donors reported more than 250 Gb of sequence data and some 120 million unique TCR beta sequences from roughly 180 million T cells. Rather than drawing on any new phenotypic data, the later analysis identified candidate immune exposures from TCR beta sequences and the way those sequences occurred across donors. The study aimed to test whether cataloging public T cell receptors could reveal signatures of past pathogen exposure. Every discovery cohort repertoire had been produced on one sequencing platform. In an earlier analysis of over 550 of the donors, high-throughput TCR beta sequencing was used to judge whether each TCR beta V gene segment behaved as functional or pseudogenic. In a later analysis, previously published TCR beta repertoires from some 640 donors were re-analyzed and high-resolution HLA genotyping was added so that TCR occurrence patterns could be studied. High-throughput TCR immunosequencing, statistical association of individual TCRs with disease status, and machine learning were combined to predict cytomegalovirus infection status. Typing coverage differed by locus: A, B, C, DRB1 and DQB1 were typed in roughly 620-630 donors, DQA1 in 500 to 550, DPA1 in 600 to 610, and DPB1 in approximately 450. Alongside the repertoire data, information on donor age, sex, ethnicity and CMV serostatus was compiled. Around 320 gigabases of sequencing data and approximately 93 million unique TCR sequences were included in an early release covering roughly 600 HLA-typed donors. Because of strong linkage in the cohort, four or five DR-DQ haplotypes were treated as single units for association and clustering. The genetic ancestry cluster associated with self-reported Caucasian donors included about 81% of the approximately 430 genotyped donors. A later genetic analysis took genome-wide SNP genotypes for about 65% of the roughly 670 donors and used that subset as a discovery cohort. Among some 400 genotyped donors of the cohort, an average of approximately 230,000 unique TCR beta nucleotide sequences were sequenced per donor, 15% to 20% of them non-productive. The study profiled the T cell repertoires of 550 to 700 subjects by immunosequencing and related them to cytomegalovirus serostatus. Class I and class II HLA loci were covered by the typing at four-digit resolution. A separate validation cohort of roughly 120 different subjects was used in addition to the roughly 720-subject first cohort.

The cohort was made up of under 800 healthy bone marrow donors. Cohort members were all nominally healthy when sampled, although unrecorded immune exposures were likely present. The donor tested CMV seronegative, placing the donor among the roughly 340 seronegative members of the cohort. A peripheral blood sample was provided by each donor, and peripheral blood mononuclear cells were used for TCR beta sequencing. The Qiagen DNeasy Blood Extraction Kit was used to extract genomic DNA from the blood cell samples. Broader findings and caveats from the paper: Presence/absence analyses assumed roughly uniform sequencing depth across donors, an assumption that may not hold. Most TCR sequences were observed very rarely across donors, whereas some public TCRs were present in many individuals. Specific HLA alleles were associated with about 17,000 TCR beta sequences at a false discovery rate of 0.05 in a later analysis. A total of 150 to 200 TCR beta chains were listed by the study as associated with cytomegalovirus. A few of the identified cytomegalovirus-associated TCR beta chains were confirmed in vitro to be specific for cytomegalovirus antigens. Compared with the roughly 700-donor mean, donors in an Asian-associated ancestry cluster had fewer N-insertions in productive TCRs, according to a later genetic analysis. Linkage disequilibrium might explain the correlated functional status among segregating V segments, but an unknown experimental factor could not be ruled out. A later analysis found that TCR association rates varied across HLA loci, with DRB1 alleles showing the most associated TCRs and HLA-C alleles the fewest. In a later analysis, most CMV-associated TCR beta chains were found to appear HLA-restricted, with HLA associations seemingly driven largely by CMV exposure. HLA typing was unavailable for some donors at each locus, so association tests used only the typed subset. A later analysis found that HLA-associated TCR beta chains were more clonally expanded and had lower generation probabilities than equally common non-associated chains. CMV serostatus was the only immune exposure information available for the cohort. A later analysis reported that several top co-occurrence clusters appeared linked to parvovirus B19, influenza, CMV and Epstein-Barr virus. Only TCR beta chains were sequenced in this cohort, and the absence of alpha or paired-chain data limited detectable features. The classifier was reported to diagnose cytomegalovirus status with high specificity and sensitivity in both the original cohort and the validation cohort. A further reported finding was that TCR beta sequences accurately predicted the HLA-A and HLA-B alleles for most subjects in the first cohort. When HLA alleles, especially DR and DQ, strongly co-occurred, TCR associations were difficult to assign to individual alleles. In an earlier analysis of around 500 of the donors, most TCR beta V segments appeared in productive rearrangements about 87% or about 30% of the time, broadly matching IMGT annotations. The authors suggested that the approach could potentially be extended to other disease states and immunological phenotypes. Some IMGT-functional V segments, including TRBV6-2 and TRBV6-3, could not be told apart with the 87-base-pair reads, so those segments were excluded. A group of highly shared sequence variants was considered likely to be a technical artifact of the sequencing pipeline. Because counts were too low, 15 to 20 rarely observed V segments, including chromosome 9 orphons, were left out of the earlier analysis of several hundred of the donors. An association between a missense DCLRE1C variant and V-gene and J-gene trimming of TCR beta chains was found in a later genetic analysis and replicated in an independent cohort.

The CDR3 starts with the cysteine, ends with the phenylalanine, and has 12 residues. The CDR3 DNA has 36 bases and is translated from base 1. Looking up the germline V gene (reference sequence) yields CDR1 SEHNR and CDR2 FQNEAQ. The V end loses 5 bases and the J end loses 6 bases, and a stretch of 10 bases separates them. Sequenced sample: PBMCs. The chain links TRBV7-9 with TRBJ1-2, with a weak D call of TRBD1 (5 bases match). This TCR derives from a man aged 35 to 55 in good health and CMV-seronegative. This receptor has the CDR3 CASSLGLNGYTF. In nucleotides, the sequence is TGTGCCAGCAGCCTGGGACTTAATGGCTACACCTTC.